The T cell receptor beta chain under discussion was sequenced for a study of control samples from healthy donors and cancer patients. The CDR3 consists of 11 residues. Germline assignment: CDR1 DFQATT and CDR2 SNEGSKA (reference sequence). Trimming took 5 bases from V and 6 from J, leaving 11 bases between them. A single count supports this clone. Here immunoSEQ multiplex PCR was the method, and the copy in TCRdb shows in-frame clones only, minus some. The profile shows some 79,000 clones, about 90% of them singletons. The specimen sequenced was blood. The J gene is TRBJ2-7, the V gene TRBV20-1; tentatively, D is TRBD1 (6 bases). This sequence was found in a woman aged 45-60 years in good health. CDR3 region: CSAEDSSEQYF. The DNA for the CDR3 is TGCAGTGCTGAGGACAGCTCCGAGCAGTACTTC.